The clone carrying this T cell receptor (beta chain) was picked up one time. This specimen comes from a study of shared clonotypes between healthy human individuals. The protocol was immunoSEQ multiplex PCR, while the TCRdb copy is restricted to in-frame clones and leaves out a portion. Of more than 2,000,000 clones in the sample, approximately 92% were seen once. Per germline, CDR1 SGHTA and CDR2 FQGNSA. V shed 6 bases and J shed 8 bases, with 16 bases lying between them. This CDR3 spans 13 amino acids. This clonotype originated in a man aged 18 to 30 in good health. Input material: naive CD4+ T cells sorted from blood. Subset denoted: CD45RA+ positively selected. The chain joins TRBV7-2 to TRBJ1-2, with TRBD1 as a possible D gene (6 bases). CDR3 nucleotides: TGTGCCAGCAGTATAAGGGGGGTCGGAGGCTACACCTTC. It encodes CASSIRGVGGYTF. Combining the CDR3 with reference TRBV7-2 and TRBJ1-2 gives the whole variable domain GAGVSQSPSNKVTEKGKDVELRCDPISGHTALYWYRQSLGQGLEFLIYFQGNSAPDKSGLPSDRFSAERTGGSVSTLTIQRTQQEDSAVYLCASSIRGVGGYTFGSGTRLTVV.